This T cell receptor beta chain was sequenced in a study of T and B cells in COVID-19 patients. Each TRB amplification used 250-500 ng of genomic DNA from blood. Germline V CDR1 and CDR2: MNHEY, SVGAGI. Trimming pared 10 bases from V and 4 bases from J, leaving 10 bases between. There are 11 residues in the CDR3. BIOMED2 TRB-A/B primer pools were used in multiplex TRB PCR. TCRdb used MiXCR to reprocess the multiplex PCR reads, holding one entry per CDR3 protein. This table has about 7,800 distinct CDR3 sequences, over 35% appearing once. V usage is TRBV6-5 and J usage is TRBJ1-2; D is undetermined. The source material was blood. This TCR was recovered from a human donor who had recovered from COVID-19. CDR3 protein: CATGYPYGYTF. The CDR3 bases are TGTGCCACAGGTTATCCCTATGGCTACACCTTC.